This T cell receptor beta chain came from a study of breast tumors, draining lymph nodes, adjacent tissues. A remark on this clonotype: One base away lies a much larger clone, so this may be a sequencing read error.

Axillary draining lymph nodes of breast cancer patients supplied the node samples. One entry per CDR3 protein results from TCRdb running MiXCR on the multiplex PCR reads. The sample contains more than 250,000 distinct CDR3 sequences, over 30% of which appear only once. Germline assignment: CDR1 SNHLY and CDR2 FYNNEI. The CDR3 extends over 13 amino acids. The chain uses TRBV2 and TRBJ2-7, with D possibly being TRBD1 (5 bases). The sample was axillary lymph node tissue. This receptor was identified in a female donor with breast cancer. Some clones in this sample may be carry-over from other donors' samples. CDR3 in amino acids: CASSPAQGSEQHF. DNA for the CDR3: TGTGCCAGCAGTCCCGCGCAGGGCAGCGAGCAGCACTTC.